The clone carrying this T cell receptor (beta chain) is a singleton in its sample. Per the authors' pipeline: Estimation of nucleated cell counts relied on the amplification of reference gene primers. Libraries were prepared by immunoSEQ multiplex PCR; TCRdb keeps only in-frame clonotypes and omits some of them. That table supplies the V and J calls and clone size; D and trimming were determined from the DNA. The sample has hundreds of thousands of clones, about 80% seen once. Losses at the gene ends were 3 bases for V and 3 bases for J; bases not matched to a gene: 8. CDR1 is KGHSH and CDR2 is LQKENI in the germline V gene. The CDR3 length is 17 residues. This sample was taken from a study of blood T cell repertoires in COVID-19. Turning to the study itself: The study drew acute and convalescent COVID-19 samples from the United States, Italy and Spain. T cells, B-cell-depleted T cells, or PBMCs provided the cDNA or gDNA that served as material.

The sequence came from a man older than 75 with acute or convalescent COVID-19. The rearrangement joins TRBV18 to TRBJ1-1; TRBD1 aligns across 12 bases. The sequencing sample was made of peripheral blood. CDR3 protein: CASSPSPGTGGHTEAFF. CDR3 nucleotides: TGTGCCAGCTCACCTTCCCCCGGGACAGGGGGCCACACTGAAGCTTTCTTT.